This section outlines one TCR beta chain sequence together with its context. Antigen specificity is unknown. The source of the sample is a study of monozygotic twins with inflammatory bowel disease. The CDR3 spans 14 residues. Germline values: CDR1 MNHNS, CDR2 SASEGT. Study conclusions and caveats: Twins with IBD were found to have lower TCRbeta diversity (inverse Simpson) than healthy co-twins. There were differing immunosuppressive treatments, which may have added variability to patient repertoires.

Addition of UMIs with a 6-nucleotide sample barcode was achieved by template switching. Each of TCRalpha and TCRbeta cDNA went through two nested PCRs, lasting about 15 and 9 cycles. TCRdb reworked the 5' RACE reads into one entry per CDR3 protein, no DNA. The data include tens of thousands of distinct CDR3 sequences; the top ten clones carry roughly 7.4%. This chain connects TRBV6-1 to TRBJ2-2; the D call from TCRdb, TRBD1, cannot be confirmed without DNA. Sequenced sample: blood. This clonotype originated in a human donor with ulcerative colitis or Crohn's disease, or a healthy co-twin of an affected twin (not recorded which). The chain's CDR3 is CASSRDPDTGELFF.